The 13 T cell receptor beta chains below all came from one sample that was sequenced in a study of shared clonotypes between healthy human individuals. The assay was immunoSEQ multiplex PCR, and TCRdb's table has in-frame clones only and misses some. The table lists a few million clones, 93% of them singletons, with approximately 1.6% in the top ten. Naive CD8 cells lacked CD45RO, underwent positive selection for CCR7 and left out terminally differentiated effector memory CD45RA+ cells. Sequencing used naive CD8+ T cells from PBMCs. The receptors were sampled from a man between 18 and 35 years old in good health. Some clones in this sample may be carry-over from other donors' samples.

The CDR3 DNA sequence: TGTGCCAGCAGCTTGCAAGTTACTAACTATGGCTACACCTTC. Residues: CASSLQVTNYGYTF. The rearrangement joins TRBV5-5 to TRBJ1-2; D is ambiguous. Germline loops: CDR1 SGHKS, CDR2 YYEKEE (reference sequence). The CDR3 is 14 amino acids. Trimming took 1 base from V and 0 from J, leaving 7 bases between them.

The chain has TRBV7-3 and TRBJ2-3, with 12 bases fitting TRBD2. V dropped 3 bases and J dropped 0; count of bases not matched to a gene: 1. The CDR3 consists of 16 residues. CDR1 is SGHTA and CDR2 is FQGTGA in the germline V gene. The CDR3 reads CASSFLAGGSTDTQYF. DNA of the CDR3: TGTGCCAGCAGCTTCCTAGCGGGGGGGAGCACAGATACGCAGTATTTT.

The chain carries TRBV9 and TRBJ2-7, with D perhaps being TRBD1 or TRBD2 (7 bases each). This CDR3 has 15 residues. The germline V and J ends were trimmed by 4 bases and 1 base, with 15 bases remaining between them. CDR1 and CDR2 (germline): SGDLS, YYNGEE. CDR3 residues: CASSPQGGSSYEQYF. Here the CDR3 DNA reads TGTGCCAGCAGCCCCCAGGGGGGGAGTTCCTACGAGCAGTACTTC.

The chain employs TRBV10-1 and TRBJ1-2; 10 nucleotides match TRBD1. CDR3 length: 17 amino acids. Looked up from germline, CDR1 is WNHNN and CDR2 is SYGVQD (reference sequence). The ends lost 9 bases at V and 6 bases at J; junction bases unmatched: 19. DNA of the CDR3: TGCGCCAGGGCAATGGCTTCGACAGGGGGCTACTCCCATGGCTACACCTTC. Its translation: CARAMASTGGYSHGYTF.

V and J are TRBV27 and TRBJ1-4; D gene ambiguous. The V gene's germline CDR1 is MNHEY and CDR2 SMNVEV (reference sequence). The V end lost 3 bases, the J end lost 3 bases, and 8 bases lay between the germline ends. The CDR3 totals 14 residues. This CDR3 is CASSFLGPNEKLFF. The DNA of the CDR3 is TGTGCCAGCAGTTTCTTGGGTCCTAATGAAAAACTGTTTTTT.

The chain couples TRBV10-3 to TRBJ1-4, with D tentatively TRBD1 (6 bases). Trimming left V 0 bases short and J 6 bases short, with 14 bases between. The CDR3 has 16 amino acids. Germline V gene sequence: CDR1 ENHRY, CDR2 SYGVKD. CDR3 coding DNA: TGTGCCATCAGTGAGTCGAAGGGGACACTATATGAAAAACTGTTTTTT. Encoded protein: CAISESKGTLYEKLFF.

J is TRBJ1-3 and V is TRBV19; D ambiguous. The CDR3 totals 13 residues. V lost 7 bases and J 2 bases, leaving 9 bases between the germline ends. Germline-derived CDR1 and CDR2 are LNHDA and SQIVND (reference sequence). This CDR3 is CASTARTGNTIYF. As DNA, the CDR3 is TGTGCCAGTACTGCGAGGACTGGAAACACCATATATTTT.

The CDR3 spells CASSLGRLGRATDTQYF. As DNA, the CDR3 is TGTGCCAGCAGCTTAGGGCGACTCGGCAGGGCCACAGATACGCAGTATTTT. The chain has TRBV7-6 and TRBJ2-3; D may be TRBD1 (5 bases). Per germline, CDR1 SGHVS and CDR2 FNYEAQ. The CDR3 is 17 residues long. Trimming stripped 1 base from V and 2 bases from J, with 16 bases between.

The CDR3: CASSEAPGQAHEQYF. The CDR3 DNA is TGTGCCAGCAGTGAGGCGCCGGGACAGGCCCACGAGCAGTACTTC. This chain joins TRBV25-1 and TRBJ2-7; the match to TRBD1 covers 8 bases. J was trimmed by 5 bases and V by 3 bases; bases with no gene match: 9. CDR1 and CDR2 (germline): MGHDK, SYGVNS. The CDR3 totals 15 residues.

This clone occurred a few times. The chain uses TRBV27 and TRBJ2-7, with 9 bases lining up with TRBD1. V shed 4 bases and J 6 bases; nucleotides not matched to a gene: 7. CDR1 and CDR2 (germline): MNHEY, SMNVEV (reference sequence). This CDR3 has 14 residues. The CDR3 protein is CASSWGQGPGEQYF. DNA of the CDR3: TGTGCCAGCAGTTGGGGACAGGGCCCCGGCGAGCAGTACTTC.

The rearrangement links TRBV19 to TRBJ2-7, with D hard to call. CDR3 length: 11 amino acids. Between the trimmed V and J ends, which lost 8 bases and 3 bases, there was a span of 8 bases. Germline loops: CDR1 LNHDA, CDR2 SQIVND (reference sequence). CDR3 nucleotide sequence: TGTGCCAGTCGGAACTTCTACGAGCAGTACTTC. This codes for CASRNFYEQYF.

The chain employs TRBV7-6 and TRBJ2-7; D remains unclear. Germline-derived CDR1 and CDR2 are SGHVS and FNYEAQ. The CDR3 totals 15 residues. V lost 0 bases to trimming and J lost 3 bases, with 12 bases between them. The CDR3 DNA sequence: TGTGCCAGCAGCTTAGCCCCGATTGGGGTCTACGAGCAGTACTTC. Its translation: CASSLAPIGVYEQYF.

CDR3 protein: CASSIGQGTNEKLFF. The CDR3 bases are TGTGCCAGCAGCATCGGACAGGGGACTAATGAAAAACTGTTTTTT. The V and J genes are TRBV7-6 and TRBJ1-4; TRBD1 agrees at 9 bases. From germline, CDR1 is SGHVS and CDR2 FNYEAQ. With 5 bases clipped from V and 2 bases from J, the junction kept 3 bases outside the gene matches. This CDR3 is 15 amino acids long.